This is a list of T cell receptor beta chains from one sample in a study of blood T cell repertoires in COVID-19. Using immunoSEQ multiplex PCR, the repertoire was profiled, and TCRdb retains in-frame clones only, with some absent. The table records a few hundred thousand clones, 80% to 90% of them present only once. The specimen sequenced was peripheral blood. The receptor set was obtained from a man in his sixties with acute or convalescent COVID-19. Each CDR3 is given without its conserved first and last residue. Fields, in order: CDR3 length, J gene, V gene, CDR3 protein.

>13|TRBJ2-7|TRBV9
ASSVGPAEPLEQY
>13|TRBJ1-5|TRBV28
ATRGGDREVQPQH
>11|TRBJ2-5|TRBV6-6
ASSFSGRETQY
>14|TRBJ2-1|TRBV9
ASSASNFGSYNEQF
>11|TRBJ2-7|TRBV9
ASSVDRVSEQY
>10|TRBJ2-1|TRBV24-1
ATAQGNHEQF
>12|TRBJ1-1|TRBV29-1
SVASGSKQAEAF
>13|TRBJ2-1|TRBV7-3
ASSWGLAGSEEQF
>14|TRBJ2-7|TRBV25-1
ASSAPGLAILHEQY
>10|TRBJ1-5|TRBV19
ASSPRNQPQH
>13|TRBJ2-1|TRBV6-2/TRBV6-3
ASSRQGARDNEQF
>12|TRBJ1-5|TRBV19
ATSTGTGPDPQH
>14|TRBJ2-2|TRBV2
ASSHTSGVNTGELF
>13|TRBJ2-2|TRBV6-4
ASRKDSSNTGELF
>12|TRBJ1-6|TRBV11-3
ASSLRRENSPLH
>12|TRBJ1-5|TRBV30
AWSAAQGNQPQH
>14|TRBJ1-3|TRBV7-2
ASSSGGGPSGNTIY
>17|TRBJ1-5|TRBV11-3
ASSLDSPRGPNSNQPQH
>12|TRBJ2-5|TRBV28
ASSLGQHQETQY
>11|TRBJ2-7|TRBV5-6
ASSWTTGGEQY
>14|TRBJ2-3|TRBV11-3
ASTHGTSGRTDTQY
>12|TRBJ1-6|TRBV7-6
ASSLNAGNSPLH
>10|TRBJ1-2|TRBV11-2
ASSLDHTGYT
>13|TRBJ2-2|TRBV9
ASSVKAGGTGELF
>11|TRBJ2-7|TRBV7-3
ASSLNTGGEQY
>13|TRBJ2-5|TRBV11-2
ASSSRGGARETQY
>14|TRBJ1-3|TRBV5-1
ASSLGRGSRGNTIY
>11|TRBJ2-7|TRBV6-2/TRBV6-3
ASSYAGVYEQY